A single sample gave rise to the 4 T cell receptor beta chains below, sequenced in a study of T cell changes during pregnancy in multiple sclerosis. Sequencing was performed with immunoSEQ multiplex PCR; in TCRdb, only in-frame clones are kept and a portion is missing. This table holds around 27,000 clones, more than 80% found once. The source was CD4+ T cells from peripheral blood mononuclear cells, collected in the first trimester of pregnancy. These receptors were obtained from a female donor with multiple sclerosis, enrolled in a pregnancy study.

The rearrangement links TRBV2 to TRBJ1-2, with 9 bases that match TRBD1. Germline CDR1 SNHLY, CDR2 FYNNEI. Trimming removed 5 bases from V and 5 bases from J; junction bases left unmatched: 6. The CDR3 length is 14 residues. The CDR3 bases are TGTGCCAGCAGTTGGGGACAGGGAGGGTATGGCTACACCTTC. Encoded protein: CASSWGQGGYGYTF.

J is TRBJ1-5 and V is TRBV7-9, with D uncertain. This CDR3 has 14 amino acids. V shed 5 bases and J shed 1 base, with 9 bases lying between them. Germline-derived CDR1 and CDR2 are SEHNR and FQNEAQ (reference sequence). CDR3 sequence (DNA): TGTGCCAGCAGCCGGGAAGGGAGCAATCAGCCCCAGCATTTT. Translated, it gives CASSREGSNQPQHF.

The chain carries TRBV4-2 and TRBJ2-1, with 9 bases matching TRBD2. Trimming cost V 1 base and J 0 bases; bases outside gene matches: 10. This CDR3 is 19 amino acids long. The germline gives CDR1 LGHNA, CDR2 YNFKEQ. CDR3 sequence reads: CASSQGGAGGSSSYNEQFF. Written as DNA, the CDR3 is TGTGCCAGCAGCCAAGGGGGAGCGGGGGGTTCGAGCTCCTACAATGAGCAGTTCTTC.

J is TRBJ2-7 and V is TRBV6-1; a possible D gene is TRBD2 (5 bases). This CDR3 is built from 14 residues. V was cut by 7 bases and J by 4 bases, with 17 bases left in between. CDR1 MNHNS and CDR2 SASEGT come from the germline V gene. The CDR3, as DNA: TGTGCCAGCAAAGGGCGGCATACGGGATACGAGCAGTACTTC. This translates into CASKGRHTGYEQYF.